This is a list of T cell receptor beta chains from one sample in a study of spatial heterogeneity in lung cancer. TCRdb ran MiXCR on the 5' RACE reads and lists one entry per CDR3 protein. The sample holds 25,000 to 30,000 distinct CDR3 sequences, approximately 6.5% seen once. This specimen was lung tumor tissue, taken at surgery. The source is a male donor with early-stage non-small cell lung cancer. The conserved cysteine and the conserved F or W are not part of the CDR3 here. Each record gives: CDR3 length, V gene, CDR3 protein.

14,TRBV6-2/TRBV6-3,ASSYPTSGGVDEQF
14,TRBV5-1,ASSLGLASDQETQY
14,TRBV27,ASSLRRAAMGDTQY
12,TRBV7-9,ASSPGQGKETQY
13,TRBV19,ASSIGGAYGNEQF
10,TRBV30,ASGRGNTEAF
11,TRBV6-5,ASTSPSTDTQY
15,TRBV28,ASSFRLAGGPWETQY
12,TRBV5-5,ASSPAGGTGELF
13,TRBV2,ASSRGGGLNTEAF
12,TRBV3-1,ASSQDTRGRGYT
13,TRBV7-2,ASSSDREGTGELF
9,TRBV11-2,ASSVSYEQY
11,TRBV5-1,ASSPGDFGGYT
13,TRBV12-3/TRBV12-4,ASSLTGRNQETQY
13,TRBV29-1,SVGPSPTMNTEAF
11,TRBV7-2,ASSLAGASPLH
10,TRBV7-2,ASSLGTHGYT
10,TRBV3-1,ASSYRGDGYT
12,TRBV7-4,ASSPLRGGYEQF
13,TRBV24-1,ATSDPGQGTYEQY
13,TRBV12-3/TRBV12-4,ASSLQARRDEKLF
12,TRBV4-1,ASSQFYRADTQY
12,TRBV6-2/TRBV6-3,ASRRGFSYQPQH
12,TRBV28,ASSLRGFNQPQH
11,TRBV6-2/TRBV6-3,ASYRGPGYGYT
11,TRBV27,ASSWTPRGTQY
15,TRBV4-3,ASSQDSGGGTTDTQY